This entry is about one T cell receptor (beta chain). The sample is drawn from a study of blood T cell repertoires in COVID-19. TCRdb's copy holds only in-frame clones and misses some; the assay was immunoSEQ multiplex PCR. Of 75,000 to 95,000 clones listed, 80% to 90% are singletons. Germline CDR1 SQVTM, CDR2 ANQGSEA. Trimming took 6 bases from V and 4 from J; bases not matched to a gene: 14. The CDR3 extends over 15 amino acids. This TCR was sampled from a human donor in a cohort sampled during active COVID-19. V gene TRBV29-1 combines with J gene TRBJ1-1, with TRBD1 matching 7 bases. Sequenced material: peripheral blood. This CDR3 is CSVPRDSRLGTEAFF. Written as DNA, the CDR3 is TGCAGCGTCCCCCGGGACAGTAGGCTCGGCACTGAAGCTTTCTTT.